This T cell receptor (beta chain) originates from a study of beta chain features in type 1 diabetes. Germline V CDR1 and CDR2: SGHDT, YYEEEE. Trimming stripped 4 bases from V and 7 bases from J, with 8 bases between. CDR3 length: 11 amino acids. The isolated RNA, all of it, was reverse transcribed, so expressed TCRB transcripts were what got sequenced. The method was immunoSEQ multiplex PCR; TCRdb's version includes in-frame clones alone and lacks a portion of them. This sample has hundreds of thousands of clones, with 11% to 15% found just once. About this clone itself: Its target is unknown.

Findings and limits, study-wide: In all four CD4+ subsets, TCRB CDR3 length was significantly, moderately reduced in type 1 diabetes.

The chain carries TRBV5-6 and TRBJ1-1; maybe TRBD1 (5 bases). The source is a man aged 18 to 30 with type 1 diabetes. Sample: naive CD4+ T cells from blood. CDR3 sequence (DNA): TGTGCCAGCAGCCGACAGCTTGAAGCTTTCTTT. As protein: CASSRQLEAFF.